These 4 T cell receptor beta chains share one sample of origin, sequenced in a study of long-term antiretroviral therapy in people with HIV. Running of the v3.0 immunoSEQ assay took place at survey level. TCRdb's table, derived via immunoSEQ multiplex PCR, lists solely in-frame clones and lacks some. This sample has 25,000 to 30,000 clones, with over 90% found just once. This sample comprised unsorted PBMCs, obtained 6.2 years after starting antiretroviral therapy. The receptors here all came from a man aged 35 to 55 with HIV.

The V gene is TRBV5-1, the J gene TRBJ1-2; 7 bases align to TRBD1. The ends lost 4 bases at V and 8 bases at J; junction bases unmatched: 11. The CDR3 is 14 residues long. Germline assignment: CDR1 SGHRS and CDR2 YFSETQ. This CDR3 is CASSPPDRMGGYTF. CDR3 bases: TGCGCCAGCAGCCCGCCGGACAGGATGGGCGGCTACACCTTC. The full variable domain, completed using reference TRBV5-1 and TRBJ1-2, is KAGVTQTPRYLIKTRGQQVTLSCSPISGHRSVSWYQQTPGQGLQFLFEYFSETQRNKGNFPGRFSGRQFSNSRSEMNVSTLELGDSALYLCASSPPDRMGGYTFGSGTRLTVV.

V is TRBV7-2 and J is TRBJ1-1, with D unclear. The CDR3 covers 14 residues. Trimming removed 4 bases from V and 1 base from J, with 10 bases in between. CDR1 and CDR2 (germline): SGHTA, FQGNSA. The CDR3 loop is CASSSEVWNTEAFF. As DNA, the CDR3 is TGTGCCAGCAGCTCAGAAGTTTGGAACACTGAAGCTTTCTTT.

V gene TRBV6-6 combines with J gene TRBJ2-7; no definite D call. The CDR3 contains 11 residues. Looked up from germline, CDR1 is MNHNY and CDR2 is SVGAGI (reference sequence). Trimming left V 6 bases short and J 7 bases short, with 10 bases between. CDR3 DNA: TGTGCCAGCAGCTCCTCGTGGGAGCAGTACTTC. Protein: CASSSSWEQYF.

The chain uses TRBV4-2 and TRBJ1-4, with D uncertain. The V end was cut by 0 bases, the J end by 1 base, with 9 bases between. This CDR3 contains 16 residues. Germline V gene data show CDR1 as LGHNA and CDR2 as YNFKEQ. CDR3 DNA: TGTGCCAGCAGCCAAGATCCGGGCGGAACTAATGAAAAACTGTTTTTT. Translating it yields CASSQDPGGTNEKLFF.